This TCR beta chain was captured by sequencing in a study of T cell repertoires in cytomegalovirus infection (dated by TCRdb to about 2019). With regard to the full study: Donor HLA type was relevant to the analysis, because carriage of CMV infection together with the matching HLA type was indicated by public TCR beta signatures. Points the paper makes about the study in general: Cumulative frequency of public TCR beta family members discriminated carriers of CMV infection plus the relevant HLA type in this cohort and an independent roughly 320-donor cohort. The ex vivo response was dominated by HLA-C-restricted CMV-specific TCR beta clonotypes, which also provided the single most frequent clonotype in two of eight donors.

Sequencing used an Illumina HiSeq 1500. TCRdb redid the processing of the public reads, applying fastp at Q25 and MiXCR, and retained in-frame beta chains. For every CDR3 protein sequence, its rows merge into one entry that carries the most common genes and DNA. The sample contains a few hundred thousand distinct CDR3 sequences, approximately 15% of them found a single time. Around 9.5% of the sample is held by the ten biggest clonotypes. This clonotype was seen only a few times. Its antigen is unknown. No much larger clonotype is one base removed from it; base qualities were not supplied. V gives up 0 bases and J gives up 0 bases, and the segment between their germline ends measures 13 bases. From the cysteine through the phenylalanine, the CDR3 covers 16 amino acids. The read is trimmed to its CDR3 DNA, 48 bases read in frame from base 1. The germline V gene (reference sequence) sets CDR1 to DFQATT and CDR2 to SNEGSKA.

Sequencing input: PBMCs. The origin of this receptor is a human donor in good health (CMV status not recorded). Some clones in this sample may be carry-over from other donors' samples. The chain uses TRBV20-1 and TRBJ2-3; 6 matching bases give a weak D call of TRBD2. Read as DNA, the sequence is TGCAGTGCTAGAGATTGGGCTAGCGAGAGCACAGATACGCAGTATTTT. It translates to CSARDWASESTDTQYF.